The 17 T cell receptor beta chains listed next were all sequenced from one sample in a study of T cells in Graves' hyperthyroidism and ophthalmopathy. RNA transcripts were the template for amplifying TCR beta CDR3 regions. An initial round of RT-PCR targeting the TCR CDR3 relied on the HTBI primer set. From the multiplex PCR reads, TCRdb called clonotypes with MiXCR, one entry per CDR3 protein. This sample has about 360,000 distinct CDR3 sequences; 13% occur once, and the top ten carry 9.2%. Sequencing was carried out using blood. The receptor source for this set is a woman aged 18 to 35 with Graves' hyperthyroidism.

About this clonotype: The junction shows a germline mismatch at one end, possibly a read error. This rearrangement joins TRBV12-5 to TRBJ2-2; possible D gene TRBD2, 5 bases. Germline V lookup: CDR1 LGHNT, CDR2 FRNRAP. The CDR3 covers 13 residues. Written as DNA, the CDR3 is TGTGCTAGTGGTTTGGGAGTTCCCGGGGAACTGTTTTTT. This gives the protein CASGLGVPGELFF. The entire variable domain, with the rest obtained from reference TRBV12-5 and TRBJ2-2, is as follows: DARVTQTPRHKVTEMGQEVTMRCQPILGHNTVFWYRQTMMQGLELLAYFRNRAPLDDSGMPKDRFSAEMPDATLATLKIQPSEPRDSAVYFCASGLGVPGELFFGEGSRLTVL.

This clonotype was observed a few times. The V gene is TRBV19, the J gene TRBJ2-5; no clear D gene. V was pared by 6 bases and J by 4 bases, with 12 bases between. Per germline, CDR1 LNHDA and CDR2 SQIVND (reference sequence). CDR3 length: 13 amino acids. This CDR3 is CASRRTTPETQYF. DNA of the CDR3: TGTGCCAGTAGACGAACGACGCCAGAGACCCAGTACTTC.

This clonotype was counted at least ten times. V and J are TRBV6-6 and TRBJ1-2, with D possibly matching TRBD1 (5 bases). The germline gives CDR1 MNHNY, CDR2 SVGAGI (reference sequence). The CDR3 length is 17 residues. The ends were cut back, 2 bases at V and 3 bases at J, with 19 bases in the middle. In nucleotides, the CDR3 is TGTGCCAGCAGTTACCTCTCCGGACGCCCGGGGGACTATGGCTACACCTTC. Its translation: CASSYLSGRPGDYGYTF.

This clonotype has a count of ten or more. The chain carries TRBV9 and TRBJ2-1; 7 nucleotides agree with TRBD1. Germline V gene sequence: CDR1 SGDLS, CDR2 YYNGEE. This CDR3 has 15 residues. V trimming: 0 bases; J trimming: 10 bases; junction bases outside the gene matches: 10. The DNA of the CDR3 is TGTGCCAGCAGCGTAGCGGAGACAGGGATTCAAGAGCAGTTCTTC. Its translation: CASSVAETGIQEQFF.

The rearrangement links TRBV6-2 or TRBV6-3 to TRBJ1-2, with 8 bases fitting TRBD1. The CDR3 totals 13 residues. V shed 10 bases and J 6 bases; nucleotides not matched to a gene: 10. CDR1 MNHEY and CDR2 SVGEGT come from the germline V gene. The CDR3 sequence: CATGQGIGHGYTF. The CDR3 DNA reads TGTGCCACAGGACAGGGTATAGGTCATGGCTACACCTTC.

This clonotype appeared many times. The chain has TRBV5-1 and TRBJ2-1; D is ambiguous. The CDR3 is 11 residues long. Germline assignment: CDR1 SGHRS and CDR2 YFSETQ. V gave up 4 bases and J gave up 4 bases, with 3 bases separating them. In DNA, the CDR3 is TGCGCCAGCAGCATTTACAATGAGCAGTTCTTC. Amino acid sequence: CASSIYNEQFF. Supplemented by reference TRBV5-1 and TRBJ2-1, the full variable domain reads KAGVTQTPRYLIKTRGQQVTLSCSPISGHRSVSWYQQTPGQGLQFLFEYFSETQRNKGNFPGRFSGRQFSNSRSEMNVSTLELGDSALYLCASSIYNEQFFGPGTRLTVL.

This clonotype has a handful of counts. This rearrangement joins TRBV9 to TRBJ1-5; D unclear. Germline V gives CDR1 SGDLS, CDR2 YYNGEE. This CDR3 region has 13 residues. Trimming shortened V by 0 bases and J by 5 bases, and 6 bases separated the two germline ends. The CDR3 is CASSVEPDQPQHF. The CDR3 DNA follows: TGTGCCAGCAGCGTAGAGCCGGATCAGCCCCAGCATTTT.

This clonotype has only a few counts. The chain links TRBV7-8 to TRBJ2-7; tentative D call: TRBD1 (5 bases). V lost 3 bases, J lost 6 bases, and 12 bases lay in between. The CDR3 contains 13 residues. The germline gives CDR1 SGHVS, CDR2 FQNEAQ. CDR3 DNA: TGTGCCAGCAGCTTCCAATCAGGGTTCGAGCAGTACTTC. Translating gives CASSFQSGFEQYF. The whole variable domain, filled in from reference TRBV7-8 and TRBJ2-7, reads GAGVSQSPRYKVAKRGQDVALRCDPISGHVSLFWYQQALGQGPEFLTYFQNEAQLDKSGLPSDRFFAERPEGSVSTLKIQRTQQEDSAVYLCASSFQSGFEQYFGPGTRLTVT.

In its sample, this clonotype was seen many times. The chain combines TRBV2 with TRBJ1-5; D remains unclear. Between the trimmed V and J ends, which lost 5 bases and 0 bases, there was a span of 11 bases. The germline V gene encodes CDR1 SNHLY and CDR2 FYNNEI. This CDR3 is built from 15 residues. CDR3 in DNA: TGTGCCAGCAGTTACACGAAATATAGCAATCAGCCCCAGCATTTT. This translates into CASSYTKYSNQPQHF.

Many counts were recorded for this clonotype. The chain uses TRBV7-9 and TRBJ1-2, with D maybe TRBD1 (5 bases). Germline-derived CDR1 and CDR2 are SEHNR and FQNEAQ (reference sequence). The CDR3 has 14 residues. V gave up 6 bases and J gave up 6 bases, with 17 bases separating them. CDR3 residues: CASSPYSDSNGYTF. As DNA, the CDR3 is TGTGCCAGCAGTCCCTACTCCGACAGCAATGGCTACACCTTC.

This clonotype occurred many times. The chain joins TRBV2 to TRBJ1-2; possibly TRBD1 for D (6 bases). Germline V CDR1 and CDR2: SNHLY, FYNNEI. The CDR3 extends over 12 amino acids. V was clipped by 6 bases and J by 8 bases, with 13 bases between them. This CDR3 reads CASRMDSAGYTF. The CDR3, as DNA: TGTGCCAGCAGAATGGACAGCGCCGGCTACACCTTC.

Concerning this clonotype: This clone may be a read error of a much larger clone one base away. This chain uses TRBV12-3 or TRBV12-4 with TRBJ1-5; TRBD1 agrees at 7 bases. The CDR3 sequence is 15 residues long. The CDR3 loop is CASRLGGRRDQLQHF. The CDR3 region has the DNA TGTGCCAGCAGGCTAGGGGGCCGGCGCGATCAGCTCCAGCATTTT.

At least ten counts were recorded for this clonotype. This chain connects TRBV20-1 to TRBJ2-7, with a tentative D call TRBD1 (5 bases). Trimming removed 6 bases from V and 2 bases from J, with 14 bases in between. This CDR3 comprises 13 residues. Germline lookup yields CDR1 DFQATT and CDR2 SNEGSKA (reference sequence). CDR3 bases: TGCAGTGCCTCGACAGAGGATGCCTACGAGCAGTACTTC. As protein: CSASTEDAYEQYF.

This clonotype was counted at least ten times. V usage is TRBV24-1 and J usage is TRBJ2-1, with no clear D. This CDR3 has 17 amino acids. Per the germline V gene, CDR1 is KGHDR and CDR2 is SFDVKD. V dropped 5 bases and J dropped 0 bases, with 16 bases sitting between them. In DNA form, the CDR3 reads TGTGCCACCAGTGGTCCCCCCAAGGACCGCTCCTACAATGAGCAGTTCTTC. Protein product: CATSGPPKDRSYNEQFF.

This clonotype came up many times. This CDR3 is CASSTGKEDTQYF. CDR3 nucleotides: TGTGCCAGCAGCACCGGCAAGGAAGATACGCAGTATTTT. The chain is built from TRBV7-2 and TRBJ2-3, with unresolved D. Trimming pared 5 bases from V and 5 bases from J, leaving 11 bases between. CDR3 length equals 13 residues. CDR1 and CDR2 from the germline V gene are SGHTA and FQGNSA.

This clonotype was recorded many times. The rearrangement links TRBV20-1 to TRBJ2-7, with D possibly being TRBD1 or TRBD2 (5 bases each). CDR3 length: 15 residues. The V gene's germline CDR1 is DFQATT and CDR2 SNEGSKA (reference sequence). Trimming removed 0 bases at V and 6 bases at J, with 18 bases between. Here the CDR3 DNA reads TGCAGTGCTAGAGACGGGGACGGAGTATTGGGCGAGCAGTACTTC. This encodes CSARDGDGVLGEQYF.

This clonotype was seen repeatedly, ten times or more. This rearrangement joins TRBV29-1 to TRBJ2-1; 8 nucleotides agree with TRBD2. CDR1 SQVTM and CDR2 ANQGSEA come from the germline V gene. This CDR3 is 15 amino acids long. The V segment lost 4 bases and the J segment 5 bases; nucleotides outside the gene matches: 10. CDR3 amino acids: CSVGRGTRYDNEQFF. The CDR3 DNA reads as TGCAGCGTTGGGAGAGGGACTAGGTATGACAATGAGCAGTTCTTC.